The sequence of this TCR beta chain was determined in a study of shared clonotypes between healthy human individuals. General study findings and limits: Among a few donors, roughly 5.4% of naive CD4 clonotypes were found in common. The expectation was that sequencing depth would affect clonotype sharing among donors.

Deep was the level at which the assay was run. This table comes from immunoSEQ multiplex PCR, and its TCRdb copy is limited to in-frame clones, with some not included. Found here are around 980,000 clones, approximately 80% of them singletons; the top ten hold under 0.8%. In the case of this clone: Its antigen is still unknown.

Germline V CDR1 and CDR2: SGHTA, FQGNSA. V was pared by 6 bases and J by 9 bases, with 9 bases of the junction left unmatched. This CDR3 has 15 amino acids. The receptor's source is a man younger than 30 in good health. Some clones in this sample may be carry-over from other donors' samples. The chain employs TRBV7-2 and TRBJ2-7, with TRBD2 matching 15 bases. The sequenced material came from memory CD4+ T cells from PBMCs. Subset defined: CD45RA-negative fraction. The CDR3 region is CASSYAPGLAGGQYF. The CDR3 DNA follows: TGTGCCAGCAGTTATGCTCCGGGACTAGCGGGAGGGCAGTACTTC.